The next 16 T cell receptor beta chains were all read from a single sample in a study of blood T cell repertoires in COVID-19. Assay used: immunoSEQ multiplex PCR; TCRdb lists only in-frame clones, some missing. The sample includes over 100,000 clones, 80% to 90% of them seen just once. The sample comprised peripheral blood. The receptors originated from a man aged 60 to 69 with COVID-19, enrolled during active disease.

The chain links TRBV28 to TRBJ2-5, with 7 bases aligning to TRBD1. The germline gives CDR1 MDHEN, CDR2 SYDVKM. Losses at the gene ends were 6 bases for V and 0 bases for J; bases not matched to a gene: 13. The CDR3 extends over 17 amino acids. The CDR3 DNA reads TGTGCCAGCAGGTCGGGACAGATAATTTCGTACCAAGAGACCCAGTACTTC. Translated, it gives CASRSGQIISYQETQYF.

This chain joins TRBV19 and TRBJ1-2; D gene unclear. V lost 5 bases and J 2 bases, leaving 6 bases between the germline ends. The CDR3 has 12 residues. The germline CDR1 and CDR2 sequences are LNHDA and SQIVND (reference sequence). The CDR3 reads CASSWRNYGYTF. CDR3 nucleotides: TGTGCCAGTAGTTGGAGGAACTATGGCTACACCTTC. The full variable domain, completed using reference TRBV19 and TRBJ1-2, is DGGITQSPKYLFRKEGQNVTLSCEQNLNHDAMYWYRQDPGQGLRLIYYSQIVNDFQKGDIAEGYSVSREKKESFPLTVTSAQKNPTAFYLCASSWRNYGYTFGSGTRLTVV.

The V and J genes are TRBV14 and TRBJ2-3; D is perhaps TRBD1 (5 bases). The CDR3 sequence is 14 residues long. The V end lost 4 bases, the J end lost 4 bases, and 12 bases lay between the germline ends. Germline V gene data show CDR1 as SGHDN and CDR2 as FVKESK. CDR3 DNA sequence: TGTGCCAGCAGCCGAGGACAATTCGCAGATACGCAGTATTTT. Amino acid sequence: CASSRGQFADTQYF.

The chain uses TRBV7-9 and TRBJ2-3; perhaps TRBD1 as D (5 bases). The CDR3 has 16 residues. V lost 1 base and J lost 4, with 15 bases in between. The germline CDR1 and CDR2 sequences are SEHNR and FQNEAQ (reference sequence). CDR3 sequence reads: CASSLVGGANADTQYF. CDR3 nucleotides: TGTGCCAGCAGCTTAGTAGGTGGGGCTAACGCAGATACGCAGTATTTT.

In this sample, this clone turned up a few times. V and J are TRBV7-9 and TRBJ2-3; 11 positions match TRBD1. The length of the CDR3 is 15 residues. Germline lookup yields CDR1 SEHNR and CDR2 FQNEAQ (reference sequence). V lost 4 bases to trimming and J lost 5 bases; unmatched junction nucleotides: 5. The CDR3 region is CASSSRDRGGDTQYF. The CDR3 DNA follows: TGTGCCAGCAGCTCCCGGGACAGGGGGGGAGATACGCAGTATTTT.

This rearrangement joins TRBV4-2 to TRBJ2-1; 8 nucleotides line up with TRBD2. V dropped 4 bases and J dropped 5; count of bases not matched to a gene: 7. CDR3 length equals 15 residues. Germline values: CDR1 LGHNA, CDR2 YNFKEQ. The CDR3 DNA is TGTGCCAGCAGCCTCACTAGCGGTAAAGACAATGAGCAGTTCTTC. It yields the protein CASSLTSGKDNEQFF.

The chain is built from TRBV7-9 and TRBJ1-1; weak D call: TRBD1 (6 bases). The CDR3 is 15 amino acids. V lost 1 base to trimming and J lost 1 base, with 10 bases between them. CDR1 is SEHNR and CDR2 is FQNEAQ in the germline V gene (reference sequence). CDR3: CASSLGYRANTEAFF. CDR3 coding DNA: TGTGCCAGCAGCTTAGGGTACAGGGCGAACACTGAAGCTTTCTTT. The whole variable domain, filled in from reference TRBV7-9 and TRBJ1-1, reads DTGVSQNPRHKITKRGQNVTFRCDPISEHNRLYWYRQTLGQGPEFLTYFQNEAQLEKSRLLSDRFSAERPKGSFSTLEIQRTEQGDSAMYLCASSLGYRANTEAFFGQGTRLTVV.

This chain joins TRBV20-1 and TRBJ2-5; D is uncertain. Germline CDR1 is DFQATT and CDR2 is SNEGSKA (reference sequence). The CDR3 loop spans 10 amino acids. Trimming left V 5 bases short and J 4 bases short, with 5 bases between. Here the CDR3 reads CSASLETQYF. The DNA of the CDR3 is TGCAGTGCTTCTTTAGAGACCCAGTACTTC.

This CDR3 is CSASATPGHPLFEQYF. CDR3 bases: TGCAGTGCTAGTGCCACACCGGGACATCCTCTTTTCGAGCAGTACTTC. The gene calls are TRBV20-1 and TRBJ2-7; D is possibly TRBD1 (6 bases). V was clipped by 3 bases and J by 6 bases, with 24 bases between them. The CDR3 spans 16 residues. Germline lookup yields CDR1 DFQATT and CDR2 SNEGSKA (reference sequence).

This chain's CDR3 is CASSYGEDWGNYGYTF. The CDR3 DNA is TGTGCCAGCAGTTATGGGGAGGATTGGGGTAACTATGGCTACACCTTC. The chain combines TRBV6-2 or TRBV6-3 with TRBJ1-2; the D is unclear. The CDR3 extends over 16 amino acids. Germline V CDR1 and CDR2: MNHEY, SVGEGT. Trimming took off 3 bases at V and 1 base at J, with 15 bases between the two ends.

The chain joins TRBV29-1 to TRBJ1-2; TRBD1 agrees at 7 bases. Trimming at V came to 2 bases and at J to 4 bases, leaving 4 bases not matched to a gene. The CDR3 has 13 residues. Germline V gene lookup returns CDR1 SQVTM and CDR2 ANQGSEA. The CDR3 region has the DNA TGCAGCGTTGAACCGGGACAGTCCTATGGCTACACCTTC. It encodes CSVEPGQSYGYTF.

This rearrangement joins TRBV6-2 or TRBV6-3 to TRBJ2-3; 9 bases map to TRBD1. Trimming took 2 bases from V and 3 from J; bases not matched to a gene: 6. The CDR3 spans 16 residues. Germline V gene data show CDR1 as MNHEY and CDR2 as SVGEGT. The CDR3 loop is CASSYMGTGRTDTQYF. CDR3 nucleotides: TGTGCCAGCAGTTACATGGGGACAGGGAGGACAGATACGCAGTATTTT.

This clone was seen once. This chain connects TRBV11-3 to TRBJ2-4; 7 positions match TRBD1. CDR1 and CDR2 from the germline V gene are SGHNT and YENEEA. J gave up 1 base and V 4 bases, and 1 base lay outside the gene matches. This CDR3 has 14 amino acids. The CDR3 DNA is TGTGCCAGCAGCTCGACAGGGGCCAAAAACATTCAGTACTTC. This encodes CASSSTGAKNIQYF.

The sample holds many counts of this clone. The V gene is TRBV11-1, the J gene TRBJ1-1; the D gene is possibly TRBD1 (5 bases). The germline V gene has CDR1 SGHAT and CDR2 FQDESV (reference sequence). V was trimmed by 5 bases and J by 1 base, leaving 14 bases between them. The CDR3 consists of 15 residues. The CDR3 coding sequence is TGTGCCAGCAGCCCACGTACAGGCGGGAACACTGAAGCTTTCTTT. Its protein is CASSPRTGGNTEAFF.

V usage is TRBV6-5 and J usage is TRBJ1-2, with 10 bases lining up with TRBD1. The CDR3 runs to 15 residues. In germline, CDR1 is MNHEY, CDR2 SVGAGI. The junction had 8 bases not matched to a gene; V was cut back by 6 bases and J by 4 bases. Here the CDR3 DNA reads TGTGCCAGCAGCGTCGGGACAGGGGCCACCTATGGCTACACCTTC. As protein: CASSVGTGATYGYTF.

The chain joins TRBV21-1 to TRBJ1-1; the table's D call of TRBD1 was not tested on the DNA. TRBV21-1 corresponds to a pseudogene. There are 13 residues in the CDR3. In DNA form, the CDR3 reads TGTGCCAGCAGCACCGACACCCGACGCGAAGCTTTCTTT. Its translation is CASSTDTRREAFF.